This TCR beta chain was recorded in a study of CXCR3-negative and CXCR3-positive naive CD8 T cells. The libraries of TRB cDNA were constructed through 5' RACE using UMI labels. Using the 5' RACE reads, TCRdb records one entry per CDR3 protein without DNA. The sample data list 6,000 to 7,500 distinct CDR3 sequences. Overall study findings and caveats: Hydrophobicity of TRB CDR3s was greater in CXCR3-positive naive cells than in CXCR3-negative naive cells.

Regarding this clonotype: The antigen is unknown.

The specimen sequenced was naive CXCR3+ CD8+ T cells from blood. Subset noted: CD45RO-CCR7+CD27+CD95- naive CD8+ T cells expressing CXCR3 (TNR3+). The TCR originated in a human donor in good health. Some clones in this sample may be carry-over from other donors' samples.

The CDR3: CASSLESYEQYF. The chain is built from TRBV7-9 and TRBJ2-7. This CDR3 region has 12 residues. Germline assignment: CDR1 SEHNR and CDR2 FQNEAQ (reference sequence). The variable domain in full, with the rest retrieved from reference TRBV7-9 and TRBJ2-7, is DTGVSQNPRHKITKRGQNVTFRCDPISEHNRLYWYRQTLGQGPEFLTYFQNEAQLEKSRLLSDRFSAERPKGSFSTLEIQRTEQGDSAMYLCASSLESYEQYFGPGTRLTVT.